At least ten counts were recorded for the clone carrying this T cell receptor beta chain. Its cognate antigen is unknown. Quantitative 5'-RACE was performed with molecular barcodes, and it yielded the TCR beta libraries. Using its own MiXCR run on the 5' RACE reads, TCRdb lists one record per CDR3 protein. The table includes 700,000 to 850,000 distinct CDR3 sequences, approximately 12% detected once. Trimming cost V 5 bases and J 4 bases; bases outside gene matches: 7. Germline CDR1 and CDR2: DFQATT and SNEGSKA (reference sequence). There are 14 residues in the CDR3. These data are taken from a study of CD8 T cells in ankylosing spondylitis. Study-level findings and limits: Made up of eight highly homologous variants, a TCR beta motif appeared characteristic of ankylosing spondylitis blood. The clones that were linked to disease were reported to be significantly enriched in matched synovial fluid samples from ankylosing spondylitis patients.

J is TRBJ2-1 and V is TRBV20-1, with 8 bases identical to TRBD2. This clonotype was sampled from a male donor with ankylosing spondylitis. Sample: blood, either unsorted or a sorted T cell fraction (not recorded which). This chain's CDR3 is CSAEAGEGYNEQFF. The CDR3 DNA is TGCAGTGCTGAAGCGGGAGAGGGGTACAATGAGCAGTTCTTC.